These T cell receptor beta chains were read from a single sample in a study of blood T cell repertoires in COVID-19. The assay was immunoSEQ multiplex PCR, and TCRdb's table has in-frame clones only and misses some. The sample has tens of thousands of clones, about 80% seen once. The sample comprised peripheral blood. These receptor sequences come from a man aged 45 to 65 with active or convalescent COVID-19. Each CDR3 is given with its conserved first and last residue.

cdr3_length: 19
j_call: TRBJ2-6
v_call: TRBV5-5
cdr3_aa: CASSLNYRTDSSGANVLTF

cdr3_length: 13
j_call: TRBJ1-4
v_call: TRBV15
cdr3_aa: CATSSRVDEKLFF

cdr3_length: 13
j_call: TRBJ1-2
v_call: TRBV6-6
cdr3_aa: CASQKGQERGYTF

cdr3_length: 14
j_call: TRBJ1-5
v_call: TRBV24-1
cdr3_aa: CATSSDRGGQPQHF

cdr3_length: 14
j_call: TRBJ1-1
v_call: TRBV5-8
cdr3_aa: CASSLAPGGTEAFF

cdr3_length: 17
j_call: TRBJ2-7
v_call: TRBV5-1
cdr3_aa: CASSLEFPSGDPYEQYF

cdr3_length: 13
j_call: TRBJ1-1
v_call: TRBV12-5
cdr3_aa: CASGGRTGSEAFF

cdr3_length: 14
j_call: TRBJ1-4
v_call: TRBV9
cdr3_aa: CASSSDSLNEKLFF

cdr3_length: 16
j_call: TRBJ2-7
v_call: TRBV19
cdr3_aa: CATRGSAGLPPYEQYF

cdr3_length: 16
j_call: TRBJ2-2
v_call: TRBV9
cdr3_aa: CASSVGRGMNTGELFF

cdr3_length: 14
j_call: TRBJ2-3
v_call: TRBV6-5
cdr3_aa: CASSYPDRDQTQYF

cdr3_length: 15
j_call: TRBJ2-2
v_call: TRBV6-5
cdr3_aa: CASSLATGRPGELFF